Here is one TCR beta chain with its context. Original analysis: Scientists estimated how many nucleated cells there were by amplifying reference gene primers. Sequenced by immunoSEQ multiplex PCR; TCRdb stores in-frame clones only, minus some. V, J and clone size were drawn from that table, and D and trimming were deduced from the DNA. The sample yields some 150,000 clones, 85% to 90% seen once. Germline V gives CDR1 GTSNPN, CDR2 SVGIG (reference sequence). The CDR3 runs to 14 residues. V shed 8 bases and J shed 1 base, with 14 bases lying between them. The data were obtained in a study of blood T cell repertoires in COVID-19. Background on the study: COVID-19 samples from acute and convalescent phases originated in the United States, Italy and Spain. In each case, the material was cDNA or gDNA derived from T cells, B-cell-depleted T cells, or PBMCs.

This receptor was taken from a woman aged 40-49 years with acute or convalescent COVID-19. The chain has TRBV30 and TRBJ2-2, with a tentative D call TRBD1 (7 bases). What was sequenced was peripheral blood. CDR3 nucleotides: TGTGCCCGGGGGCGGGACAGGAACACCGGGGAGCTGTTTTTT. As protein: CARGRDRNTGELFF.